A selection of T cell receptor beta chains follows, all from one sample in a study of shared clonotypes between healthy human individuals. The data were produced by immunoSEQ multiplex PCR, yet TCRdb's version contains in-frame clones alone and is incomplete. Found here are about 1.5 million clones, roughly 98% of them singletons; the top ten hold less than 0.55%. The sequenced sample was naive CD4+ T cells sorted from blood. The receptors stem from a young man in good health. The CDR3 runs from the conserved cysteine through the conserved F or W. The order of the fields is D gene, V gene, clone size, J gene, CDR3 protein, CDR3 DNA. D genes are given only for firm matches. Only some rows state a clone size, as once, few, many or a class for expanded clones.

NA	TRBV6-5	NA	TRBJ1-4	CASRARWNEKLFF	TGTGCCAGCAGGGCTAGGTGGAATGAAAAACTGTTTTTT
NA	TRBV5-4	NA	TRBJ1-2	CASSFGQNNYGYTF	TGTGCCAGCAGCTTTGGACAGAATAACTATGGCTACACCTTC
NA	TRBV19	once	TRBJ2-7	CASSMQVPYEQYF	TGTGCCAGTAGTATGCAGGTACCCTACGAGCAGTACTTC
TRBD1	TRBV28	NA	TRBJ2-7	CASRPGQGYEQYF	TGTGCCAGTAGACCGGGACAGGGCTACGAGCAGTACTTC
NA	TRBV29-1	NA	TRBJ2-5	CSVVGARTQETQYF	TGCAGCGTTGTGGGGGCCAGGACCCAAGAGACCCAGTACTTC
TRBD1	TRBV5-1	NA	TRBJ1-3	CASNEGAENTIYF	TGCGCCAGTAACGAGGGGGCGGAAAACACCATATATTTT
TRBD2	TRBV5-4	NA	TRBJ2-1	CASSFTSGITAEQFF	TGTGCCAGCAGCTTCACTAGCGGGATTACGGCTGAGCAGTTCTTC
NA	TRBV5-4	NA	TRBJ2-5	CASSFNGRAPETQYF	TGTGCCAGCAGCTTTAACGGGCGCGCACCAGAGACCCAGTACTTC
TRBD1	TRBV6-1	NA	TRBJ2-7	CASSARTGANEQYF	TGTGCCAGCAGCGCTCGGACAGGCGCCAACGAGCAGTACTTC
TRBD1	TRBV5-1	NA	TRBJ1-4	CASSSAGQINEKLFF	TGCGCCAGCAGCAGCGCGGGACAGATTAATGAAAAACTGTTTTTT
NA	TRBV15	NA	TRBJ2-7	CATSYSGALDEQYF	TGTGCCACCAGCTATTCCGGGGCTTTGGACGAGCAGTACTTC
TRBD2	TRBV5-4	NA	TRBJ2-1	CASSPPAGISGRARNEQFF	TGTGCCAGCAGCCCTCCGGCCGGGATTAGCGGGAGGGCCAGGAATGAGCAGTTCTTC
TRBD2	TRBV7-7	NA	TRBJ2-2	CASSQIGKGGSGELFF	TGTGCCAGCAGCCAGATCGGCAAGGGAGGGTCCGGGGAGCTGTTTTTT
NA	TRBV6-5	NA	TRBJ2-3	CASTPTGQRTDTQYF	TGTGCCAGCACCCCGACAGGCCAGCGCACAGATACGCAGTATTTT
NA	TRBV11-2	NA	TRBJ2-3	CASSEQGISTDTQYF	TGTGCCAGCAGCGAACAGGGTATCAGCACAGATACGCAGTATTTT
TRBD2	TRBV30	NA	TRBJ2-3	CAWSGIAGIADTQYF	TGTGCCTGGAGTGGGATAGCGGGGATAGCAGATACGCAGTATTTT
NA	TRBV4-3	once	TRBJ2-7	CASSQEGGRLAKSYEQYF	TGCGCCAGCAGCCAAGAAGGGGGGCGGCTAGCAAAGTCCTACGAGCAGTACTTC
NA	TRBV9	NA	TRBJ2-3	CASSLEGLAYTQYF	TGTGCCAGCAGCTTAGAGGGCCTAGCTTATACGCAGTATTTT
NA	TRBV10-3	NA	TRBJ1-1	CAISDLVTEAFF	TGTGCCATCAGTGACCTAGTCACTGAAGCTTTCTTT
NA	TRBV28	NA	TRBJ1-1	CASSLGPLGEEAFF	TGTGCCAGCAGTTTAGGGCCTCTAGGAGAAGAAGCTTTCTTT
NA	TRBV10-3	NA	TRBJ2-5	CAISESRVRETQYF	TGTGCCATCAGTGAGTCTAGGGTTCGTGAGACCCAGTACTTC
NA	TRBV18	NA	TRBJ2-7	CASAQTNEQYF	TGTGCCAGCGCCCAAACTAACGAGCAGTACTTC
NA	TRBV6-5	NA	TRBJ1-1	CASQRGPLNTEAFF	TGTGCCTCCCAAAGGGGCCCATTAAACACTGAAGCTTTCTTT
TRBD2	TRBV6-9	NA	TRBJ2-2	CASILLATGELFF	TGTGCCAGCATTTTACTAGCGACCGGGGAGCTGTTTTTT
NA	TRBV5-1	NA	TRBJ1-4	CASSLVPSNEKLFF	TGCGCCAGCAGCTTGGTCCCCAGTAATGAAAAACTGTTTTTT
NA	TRBV7-8	NA	TRBJ2-7	CASSLKRVDGEQYF	TGTGCCAGCAGCTTAAAGAGGGTTGACGGCGAGCAGTACTTC
NA	TRBV28	NA	TRBJ1-1	CASSLPGPTEAFF	TGTGCCAGCAGTTTGCCAGGGCCCACTGAAGCTTTCTTT
NA	TRBV19	NA	TRBJ1-4	CASSMDLNEKLFF	TGTGCCAGTAGTATGGACCTTAATGAAAAACTGTTTTTT
TRBD1	TRBV5-6	NA	TRBJ2-7	CASSLLPTGSYEQYF	TGTGCCAGCAGCCTTTTGCCGACAGGGTCCTACGAGCAGTACTTC
NA	TRBV5-4	NA	TRBJ2-7	CASSLDVSYEQYF	TGTGCCAGCAGCTTGGACGTCTCCTACGAGCAGTACTTC
NA	TRBV5-1	NA	TRBJ2-5	CASMEEIPRGTQYF	TGCGCCAGCATGGAAGAGATTCCCCGGGGGACCCAGTACTTC
NA	TRBV18	NA	TRBJ2-3	CASSLASSTDTQYF	TGTGCCAGCTCACTTGCGTCTAGCACAGATACGCAGTATTTT
NA	TRBV9	NA	TRBJ2-1	CASSVAEGRGGEQFF	TGTGCCAGCAGCGTAGCGGAGGGCAGGGGGGGTGAGCAGTTCTTC
TRBD2	TRBV11-2	NA	TRBJ2-7	CASRGAYEQYF	TGTGCCAGCCGGGGGGCCTACGAGCAGTACTTC
NA	TRBV28	NA	TRBJ2-7	CASSLGGLRVREQYF	TGTGCCAGCAGTTTAGGGGGACTTCGAGTTCGGGAGCAGTACTTC
NA	TRBV5-4	NA	TRBJ2-3	CASSSRSGTTDTQYF	TGTGCCAGCAGCTCAAGGTCAGGGACGACAGATACGCAGTATTTT
NA	TRBV28	NA	TRBJ2-4	CASSLSPGNIQYF	TGTGCCAGCAGTTTATCCCCGGGAAACATTCAGTACTTC
TRBD1	TRBV9	NA	TRBJ2-5	CASSVEGQVDGGTQYF	TGTGCCAGCAGCGTAGAGGGACAGGTTGACGGAGGGACCCAGTACTTC
NA	TRBV5-1	NA	TRBJ2-6	CASSPRIRVSGANVLTF	TGCGCCAGCAGCCCCCGAATCCGGGTCTCTGGGGCCAACGTCCTGACTTTC
NA	TRBV6-1	NA	TRBJ1-5	CASTMRGTIQPQHF	TGTGCCAGCACGATGAGAGGGACCATTCAGCCCCAGCATTTT
TRBD2	TRBV4-3	NA	TRBJ2-3	CASSRDSGRAHLGDTQYF	TGCGCCAGCAGCCGAGACAGCGGGAGGGCCCACCTTGGAGATACGCAGTATTTT
TRBD2	TRBV15	NA	TRBJ2-1	CATSRDVASGATGEQFF	TGTGCCACCAGCAGAGATGTTGCTAGCGGAGCCACGGGTGAGCAGTTCTTC
NA	TRBV18	NA	TRBJ2-5	CASSEGVETQYF	TGTGCCAGCTCGGAGGGGGTAGAGACCCAGTACTTC
NA	TRBV29-1	NA	TRBJ1-1	CSVDVSWIPREAFF	TGCAGCGTTGATGTGAGCTGGATACCGCGGGAAGCTTTCTTT
TRBD1	TRBV7-2	NA	TRBJ2-5	CASSLGQGVQETQYF	TGTGCCAGCAGCTTAGGGCAGGGGGTACAAGAGACCCAGTACTTC
NA	TRBV30	NA	TRBJ2-5	CAWSGSPQETQYF	TGTGCCTGGAGTGGCAGCCCCCAAGAGACCCAGTACTTC
TRBD1	TRBV29-1	NA	TRBJ2-7	CSVRGQGHEQYF	TGCAGCGTGAGAGGACAGGGCCACGAGCAGTACTTC
NA	TRBV19	NA	TRBJ2-7	CASSTRESPYEQYF	TGTGCCAGTAGTACCAGGGAGTCGCCCTACGAGCAGTACTTC
TRBD2	TRBV7-9	NA	TRBJ2-1	CASSLRAGGDDEQFF	TGTGCCAGCAGCTTGAGAGCGGGAGGCGATGATGAGCAGTTCTTC
NA	TRBV9	NA	TRBJ2-1	CASSVTSGPSYNEQFF	TGTGCCAGCAGCGTGACCTCCGGGCCTTCCTACAATGAGCAGTTCTTC
TRBD2	TRBV6-6	NA	TRBJ2-1	CASSYRELAGPNEQFF	TGTGCCAGCAGTTACCGAGAACTAGCGGGACCCAATGAGCAGTTCTTC
NA	TRBV11-2	NA	TRBJ1-6	CASSLFPGTTTGNSPLHF	TGTGCCAGCAGCTTGTTCCCCGGGACGACAACGGGGAATTCACCCCTCCACTTT
TRBD2	TRBV2	NA	TRBJ2-1	CASSETAGVSYNEQFF	TGTGCCAGCAGTGAAACTGCGGGAGTTTCCTACAATGAGCAGTTCTTC
NA	TRBV5-5	NA	TRBJ1-5	CASSRRGELSNQPQHF	TGTGCCAGCAGCCGACGGGGGGAATTAAGCAATCAGCCCCAGCATTTT
NA	TRBV6-1	NA	TRBJ2-7	CASSGEVSYEQYF	TGTGCCAGCAGTGGGGAGGTCTCCTACGAGCAGTACTTC
TRBD2	TRBV28	NA	TRBJ2-7	CASSSVVAGGHEQYF	TGTGCCAGCAGCAGTGTTGTAGCGGGAGGCCACGAGCAGTACTTC
TRBD2	TRBV7-7	NA	TRBJ2-7	CASSILAGGIGEQYF	TGTGCCAGCAGCATCCTAGCGGGAGGTATAGGCGAGCAGTACTTC
NA	TRBV7-2	NA	TRBJ2-7	CASSFARDSYEQYF	TGTGCCAGCAGTTTCGCGCGGGATTCCTACGAGCAGTACTTC